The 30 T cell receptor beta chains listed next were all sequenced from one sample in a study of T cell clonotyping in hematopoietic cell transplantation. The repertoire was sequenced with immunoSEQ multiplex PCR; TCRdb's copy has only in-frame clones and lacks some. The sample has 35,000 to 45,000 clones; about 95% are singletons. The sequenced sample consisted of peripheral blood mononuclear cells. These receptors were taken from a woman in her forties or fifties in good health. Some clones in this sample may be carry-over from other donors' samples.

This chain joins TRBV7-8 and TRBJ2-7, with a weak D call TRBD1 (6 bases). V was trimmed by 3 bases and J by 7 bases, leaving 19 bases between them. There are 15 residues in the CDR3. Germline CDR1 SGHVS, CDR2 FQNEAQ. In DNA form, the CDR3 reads TGTGCCAGCAGCTTGGGGCGGACGAAGAGGGGGGAGCAGTACTTC. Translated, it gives CASSLGRTKRGEQYF.

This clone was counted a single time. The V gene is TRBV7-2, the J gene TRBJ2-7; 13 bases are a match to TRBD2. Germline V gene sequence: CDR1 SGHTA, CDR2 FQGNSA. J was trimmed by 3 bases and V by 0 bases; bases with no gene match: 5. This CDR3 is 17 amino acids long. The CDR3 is CASSLATSGGILYEQYF. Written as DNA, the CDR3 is TGTGCCAGCAGCTTAGCGACTAGCGGGGGGATTCTCTACGAGCAGTACTTC.

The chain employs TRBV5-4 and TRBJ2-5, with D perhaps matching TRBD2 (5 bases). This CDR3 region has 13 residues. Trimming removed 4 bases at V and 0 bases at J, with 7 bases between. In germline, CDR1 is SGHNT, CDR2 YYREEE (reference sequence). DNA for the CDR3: TGTGCCAGCAGCCCGGACTACCAAGAGACCCAGTACTTC. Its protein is CASSPDYQETQYF.

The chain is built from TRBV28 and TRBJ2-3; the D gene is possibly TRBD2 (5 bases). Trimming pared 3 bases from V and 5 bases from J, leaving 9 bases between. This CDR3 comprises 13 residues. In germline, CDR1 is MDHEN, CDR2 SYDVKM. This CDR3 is CASSFPGKDTQYF. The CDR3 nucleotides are TGTGCCAGCAGTTTTCCGGGGAAAGATACGCAGTATTTT.

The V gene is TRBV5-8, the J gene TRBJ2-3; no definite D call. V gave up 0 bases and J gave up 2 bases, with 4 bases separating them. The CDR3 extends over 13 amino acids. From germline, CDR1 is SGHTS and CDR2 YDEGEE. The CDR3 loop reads CASSLEATDTQYF. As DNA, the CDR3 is TGTGCCAGCAGCTTGGAAGCCACAGATACGCAGTATTTT.

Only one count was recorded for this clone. CDR3 protein: CASSSGGSSGNTIYF. The CDR3 DNA is TGCGCCAGCAGCTCTGGGGGGTCCTCTGGAAACACCATATATTTT. The chain is built from TRBV5-1 and TRBJ1-3, with D perhaps matching TRBD1 (5 bases). Looked up from germline, CDR1 is SGHRS and CDR2 is YFSETQ. Trimming pared 3 bases from V and 0 bases from J, leaving 10 bases between. CDR3 length: 15 residues.

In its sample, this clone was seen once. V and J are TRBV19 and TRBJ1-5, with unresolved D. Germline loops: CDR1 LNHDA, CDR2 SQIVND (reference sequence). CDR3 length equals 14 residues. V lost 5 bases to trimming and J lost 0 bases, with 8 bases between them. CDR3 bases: TGTGCCAGTAGTCAGACCTATAGCAATCAGCCCCAGCATTTT. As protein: CASSQTYSNQPQHF.

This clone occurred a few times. The CDR3 DNA reads TGTGCCAGTAGTAGGAACGGACAGGCGGGTGGCTACACCTTC. It codes for CASSRNGQAGGYTF. The chain couples TRBV19 to TRBJ1-2, with 7 bases fitting TRBD1. V gave up 4 bases and J gave up 7 bases; unmatched junction bases: 9. The CDR3 runs to 14 residues. Germline V gene data show CDR1 as LNHDA and CDR2 as SQIVND (reference sequence).

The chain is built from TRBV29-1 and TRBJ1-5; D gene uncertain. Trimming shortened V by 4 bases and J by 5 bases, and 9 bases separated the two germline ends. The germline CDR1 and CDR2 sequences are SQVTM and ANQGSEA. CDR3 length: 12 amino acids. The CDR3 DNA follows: TGCAGCGTTGCCCGGACGGATCAGCCCCAGCATTTT. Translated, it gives CSVARTDQPQHF.

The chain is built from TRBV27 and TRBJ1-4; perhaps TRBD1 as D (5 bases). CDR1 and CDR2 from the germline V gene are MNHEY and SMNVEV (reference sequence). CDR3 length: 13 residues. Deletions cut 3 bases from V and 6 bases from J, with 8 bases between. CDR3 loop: CASSFSRDEKLFF. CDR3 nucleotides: TGTGCCAGCAGTTTCTCCAGGGATGAAAAACTGTTTTTT.

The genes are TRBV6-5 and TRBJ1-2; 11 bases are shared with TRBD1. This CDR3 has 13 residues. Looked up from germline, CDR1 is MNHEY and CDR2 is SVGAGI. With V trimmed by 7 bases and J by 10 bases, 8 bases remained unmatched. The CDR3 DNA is TGTGCCAGCACGGACAGGGGGCGGTGGATCTACACCTTC. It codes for CASTDRGRWIYTF.

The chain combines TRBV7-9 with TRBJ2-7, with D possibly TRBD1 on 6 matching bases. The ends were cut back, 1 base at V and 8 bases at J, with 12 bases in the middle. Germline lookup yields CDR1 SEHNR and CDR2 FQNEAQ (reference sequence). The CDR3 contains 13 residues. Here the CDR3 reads CASSLDRDGKQYF. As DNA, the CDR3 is TGTGCCAGCAGCTTAGACAGGGATGGCAAGCAGTACTTC.

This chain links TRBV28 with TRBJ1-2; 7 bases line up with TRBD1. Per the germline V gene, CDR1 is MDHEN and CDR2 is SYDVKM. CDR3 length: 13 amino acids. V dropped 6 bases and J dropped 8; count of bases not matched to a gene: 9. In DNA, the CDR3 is TGTGCCAGCAGGCCCCAGGGGGAGACGGGCTACACCTTC. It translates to CASRPQGETGYTF.

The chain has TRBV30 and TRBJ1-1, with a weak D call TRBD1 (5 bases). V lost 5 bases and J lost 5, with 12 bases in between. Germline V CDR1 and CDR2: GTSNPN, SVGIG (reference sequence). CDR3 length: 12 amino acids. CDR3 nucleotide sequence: TGTGCCTGGCAAGGGGTGCGGACTGAAGCTTTCTTT. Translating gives CAWQGVRTEAFF.

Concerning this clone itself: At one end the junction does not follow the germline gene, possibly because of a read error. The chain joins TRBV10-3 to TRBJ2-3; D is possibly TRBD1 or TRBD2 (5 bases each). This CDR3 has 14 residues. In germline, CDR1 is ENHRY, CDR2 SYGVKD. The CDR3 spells CALRPGDGENTQYF. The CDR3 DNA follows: TGTGCCCTCAGGCCCGGGGACGGAGAAAATACGCAGTATTTT.

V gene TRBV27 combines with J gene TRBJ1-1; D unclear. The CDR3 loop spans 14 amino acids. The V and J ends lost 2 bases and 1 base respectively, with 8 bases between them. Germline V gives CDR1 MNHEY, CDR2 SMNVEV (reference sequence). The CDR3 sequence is CASSLRGGNTEAFF. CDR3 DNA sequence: TGTGCCAGCAGTTTACGTGGCGGGAACACTGAAGCTTTCTTT.

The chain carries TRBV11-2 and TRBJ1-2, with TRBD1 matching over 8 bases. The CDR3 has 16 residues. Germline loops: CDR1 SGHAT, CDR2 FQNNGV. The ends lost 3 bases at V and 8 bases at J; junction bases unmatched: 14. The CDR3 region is CASSFRTGIGLNGYTF. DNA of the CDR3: TGTGCCAGCAGCTTTCGGACAGGGATTGGTTTGAACGGCTACACCTTC.

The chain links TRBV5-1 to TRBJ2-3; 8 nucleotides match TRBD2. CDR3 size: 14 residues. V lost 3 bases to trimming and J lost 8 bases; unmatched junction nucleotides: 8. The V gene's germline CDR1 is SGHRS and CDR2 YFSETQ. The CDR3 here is CASSSSGGPGTQYF. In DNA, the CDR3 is TGCGCCAGCAGCTCCTCGGGGGGGCCAGGTACGCAGTATTTT.

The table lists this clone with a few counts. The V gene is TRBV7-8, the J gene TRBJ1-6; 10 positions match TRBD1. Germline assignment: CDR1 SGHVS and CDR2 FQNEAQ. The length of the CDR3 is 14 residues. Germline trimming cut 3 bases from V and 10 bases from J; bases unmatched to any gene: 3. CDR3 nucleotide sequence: TGTGCCAGCAGCTTGGGACAGGGGTACTCACCCCTCCACTTT. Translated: CASSLGQGYSPLHF.

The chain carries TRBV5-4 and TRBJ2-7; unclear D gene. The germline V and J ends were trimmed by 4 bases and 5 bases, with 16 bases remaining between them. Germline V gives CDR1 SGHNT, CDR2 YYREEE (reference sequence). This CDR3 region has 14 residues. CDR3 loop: CASSTRKGMDEQYF. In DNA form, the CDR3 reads TGTGCCAGCAGCACTCGTAAAGGGATGGACGAGCAGTACTTC.

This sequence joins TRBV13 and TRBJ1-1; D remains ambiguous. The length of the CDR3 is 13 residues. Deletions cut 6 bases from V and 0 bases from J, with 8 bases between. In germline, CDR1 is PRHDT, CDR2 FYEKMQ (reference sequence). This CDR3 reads CASRPGMNTEAFF. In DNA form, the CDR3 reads TGTGCCAGCAGGCCGGGCATGAACACTGAAGCTTTCTTT.

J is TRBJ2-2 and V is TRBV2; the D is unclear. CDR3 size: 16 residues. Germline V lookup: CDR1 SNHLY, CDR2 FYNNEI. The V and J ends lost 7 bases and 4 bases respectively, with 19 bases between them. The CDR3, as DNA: TGTGCCAGCACCCAAGCAACCTTAGGAAGCACCGGGGAGCTGTTTTTT. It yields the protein CASTQATLGSTGELFF.

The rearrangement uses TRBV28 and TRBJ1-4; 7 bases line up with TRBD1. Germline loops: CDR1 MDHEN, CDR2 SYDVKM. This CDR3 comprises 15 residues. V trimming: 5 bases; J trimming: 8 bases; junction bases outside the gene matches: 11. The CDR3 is CASSPQGGGWEKLFF. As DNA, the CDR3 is TGTGCCAGCAGTCCCCAGGGGGGGGGATGGGAAAAACTGTTTTTT.

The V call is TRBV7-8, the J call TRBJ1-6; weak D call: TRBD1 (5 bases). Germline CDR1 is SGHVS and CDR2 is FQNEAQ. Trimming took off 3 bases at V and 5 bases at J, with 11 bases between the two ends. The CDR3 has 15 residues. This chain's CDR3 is CASSFLGGNNSPLHF. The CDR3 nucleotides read TGTGCCAGCAGCTTTCTTGGGGGAAATAATTCACCCCTCCACTTT.

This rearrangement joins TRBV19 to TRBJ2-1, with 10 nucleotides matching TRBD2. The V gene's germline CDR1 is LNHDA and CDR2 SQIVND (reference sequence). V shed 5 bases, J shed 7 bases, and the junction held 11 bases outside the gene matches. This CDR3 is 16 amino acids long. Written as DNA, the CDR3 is TGTGCCAGTAGTGCCTCACCAGCGGGGGGGCGGAATGAGCAGTTCTTC. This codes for CASSASPAGGRNEQFF.

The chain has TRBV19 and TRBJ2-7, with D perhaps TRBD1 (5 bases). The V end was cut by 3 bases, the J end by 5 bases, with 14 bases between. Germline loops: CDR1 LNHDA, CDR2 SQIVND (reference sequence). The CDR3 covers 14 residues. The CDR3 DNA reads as TGTGCCAGTAGTATGGCCCAGGGTGGTAACGAGCAGTACTTC. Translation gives CASSMAQGGNEQYF.

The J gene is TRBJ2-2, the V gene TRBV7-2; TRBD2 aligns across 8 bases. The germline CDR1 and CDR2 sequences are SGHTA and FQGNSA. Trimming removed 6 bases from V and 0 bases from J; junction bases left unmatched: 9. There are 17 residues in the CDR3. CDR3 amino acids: CASRGPAGGSNTGELFF. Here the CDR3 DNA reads TGTGCCAGCAGGGGGCCTGCGGGGGGATCGAACACCGGGGAGCTGTTTTTT. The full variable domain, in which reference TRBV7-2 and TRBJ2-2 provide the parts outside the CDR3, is GAGVSQSPSNKVTEKGKDVELRCDPISGHTALYWYRQSLGQGLEFLIYFQGNSAPDKSGLPSDRFSAERTGGSVSTLTIQRTQQEDSAVYLCASRGPAGGSNTGELFFGEGSRLTVL.

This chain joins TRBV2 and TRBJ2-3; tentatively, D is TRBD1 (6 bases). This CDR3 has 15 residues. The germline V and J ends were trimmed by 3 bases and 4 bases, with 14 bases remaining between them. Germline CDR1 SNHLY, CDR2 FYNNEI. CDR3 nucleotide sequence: TGTGCCAGCAGTGACACAGGGATGAGGGCAGATACGCAGTATTTT. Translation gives CASSDTGMRADTQYF.

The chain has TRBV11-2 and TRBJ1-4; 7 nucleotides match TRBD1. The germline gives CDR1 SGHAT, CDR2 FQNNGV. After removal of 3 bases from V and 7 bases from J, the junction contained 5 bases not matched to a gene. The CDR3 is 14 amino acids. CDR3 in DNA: TGTGCCAGCAGCTTCAACAGGGGAGGTGAAAAACTGTTTTTT. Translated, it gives CASSFNRGGEKLFF.

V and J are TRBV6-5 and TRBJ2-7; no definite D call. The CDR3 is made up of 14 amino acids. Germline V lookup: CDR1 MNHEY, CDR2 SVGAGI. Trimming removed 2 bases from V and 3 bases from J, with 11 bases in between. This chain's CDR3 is CASSYKVTNYEQYF. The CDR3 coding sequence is TGTGCCAGCAGTTACAAGGTCACAAACTACGAGCAGTACTTC.